This T cell receptor beta chain was recovered during a study of blood T cell repertoires in COVID-19. Study overall: The United States, Italy and Spain supplied acute and convalescent COVID-19 samples.

Per the authors' pipeline: It was from reference gene primer amplification that nucleated cell counts were estimated. Assay used: immunoSEQ multiplex PCR; TCRdb lists only in-frame clones, some missing. V and J calls and clone size are copied from that table; D and trimming were computed from the DNA. The sample yields about 280,000 clones, approximately 89% seen once. In its sample, this clone was seen once. Other nucleotide sequences from this sample produce the same CDR3. The receptor comes from a man aged 35 to 55 with active or convalescent COVID-19. Specimen: peripheral blood.

CDR3 in DNA: TGTGCCAGCAGCTTGACAGGAGATCAGCCCCAGCATTTT. Amino acid sequence: CASSLTGDQPQHF. V and J are TRBV7-3 and TRBJ1-5, with D possibly matching TRBD1 (6 bases). The CDR3 consists of 13 residues. Germline lookup yields CDR1 SGHTA and CDR2 FQGTGA. V was clipped by 3 bases and J by 5 bases, with 8 bases between them.